Sequencing of this T cell receptor beta chain was carried out in a study of T cell repertoires in cytomegalovirus infection. Study-wide results and limits: The ex vivo response was dominated by HLA-C-restricted CMV-specific TCR beta clonotypes.

The CDR3 runs 14 residues. Germline V gives CDR1 SGDLS, CDR2 YYNGEE. Trimming pared 1 base from V and 0 bases from J, leaving 5 bases between. This clonotype has more than one count but fewer than ten. Its target is unknown. Via MiXCR, TCRdb re-called the reads, giving one row per CDR3 protein. In the table there are roughly 110,000 distinct CDR3 sequences, around a tenth of which are singletons. Sequenced input: PBMCs, sequenced either directly or after in vitro stimulation (not recorded which). The chain recombines TRBV9 with TRBJ2-1; unclear D gene. The receptor's source is a human donor in good health (CMV status not recorded). Some clones in this sample may be carry-over from other donors' samples. CDR3: CASSVPDSYNEQFF. In DNA form, the CDR3 reads TGTGCCAGCAGCGTACCAGACTCCTACAATGAGCAGTTCTTC.